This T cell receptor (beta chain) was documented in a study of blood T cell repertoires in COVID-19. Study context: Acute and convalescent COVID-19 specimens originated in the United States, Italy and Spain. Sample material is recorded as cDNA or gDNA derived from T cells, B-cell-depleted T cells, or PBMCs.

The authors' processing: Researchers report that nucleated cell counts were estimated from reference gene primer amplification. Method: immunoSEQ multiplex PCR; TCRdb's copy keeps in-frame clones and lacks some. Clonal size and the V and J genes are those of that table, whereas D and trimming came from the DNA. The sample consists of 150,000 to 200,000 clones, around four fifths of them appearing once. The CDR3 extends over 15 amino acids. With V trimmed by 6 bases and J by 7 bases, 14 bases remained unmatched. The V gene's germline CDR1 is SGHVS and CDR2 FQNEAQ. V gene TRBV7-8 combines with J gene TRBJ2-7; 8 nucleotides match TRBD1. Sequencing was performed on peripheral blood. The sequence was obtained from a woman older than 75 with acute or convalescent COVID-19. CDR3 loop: CASSQKAQGAGEQYF. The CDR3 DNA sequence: TGTGCCAGCAGTCAAAAAGCGCAGGGGGCGGGTGAGCAGTACTTC.